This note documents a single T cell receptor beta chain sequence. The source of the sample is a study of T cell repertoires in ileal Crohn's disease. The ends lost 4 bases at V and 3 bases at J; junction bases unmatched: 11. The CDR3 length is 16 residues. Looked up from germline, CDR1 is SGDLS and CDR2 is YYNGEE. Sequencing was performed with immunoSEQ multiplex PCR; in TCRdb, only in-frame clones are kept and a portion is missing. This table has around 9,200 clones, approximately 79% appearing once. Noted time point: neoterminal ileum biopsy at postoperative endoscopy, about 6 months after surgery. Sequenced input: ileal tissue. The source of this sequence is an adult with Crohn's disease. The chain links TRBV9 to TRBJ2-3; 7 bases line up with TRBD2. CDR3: CASSPRLAPRTDTQYF. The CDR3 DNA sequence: TGTGCCAGCAGCCCCCGACTAGCACCCCGGACAGATACGCAGTATTTT.